The 26 T cell receptor beta chains presented below share a single source sample, sequenced in a study of cytomegalovirus exposure and HLA in healthy donors. 60 Vbeta and 13 Jbeta primers were used in PCR. This table comes from immunoSEQ multiplex PCR, and its TCRdb copy is limited to in-frame clones, with some not included. Counted here are 120,000 or so clones, around 80% occurring once; the ten biggest clones make up approximately 3.6%. The sequenced sample consisted of PBMCs. The receptor source for this set is a man between 25 and 39 years old in good health and CMV-seronegative.

CDR3 residues: CASSLRSILNTEAFF. CDR3 nucleotide sequence: TGTGCCAGCAGCTTACGGTCGATTTTGAACACTGAAGCTTTCTTT. The gene calls are TRBV7-9 and TRBJ1-1, with D hard to call. Germline assignment: CDR1 SEHNR and CDR2 FQNEAQ (reference sequence). Between the trimmed V and J ends, which lost 2 bases and 0 bases, there was a span of 10 bases. This CDR3 region has 15 residues.

The chain employs TRBV6-5 and TRBJ1-3, with D tentatively TRBD1 (5 bases). V lost 0 bases, J lost 2 bases, and 11 bases lay in between. Germline CDR1 MNHEY, CDR2 SVGAGI. CDR3 length: 16 amino acids. CDR3 coding DNA: TGTGCCAGCAGTTACTCGAGCAGGGCCCCTGGAAACACCATATATTTT. Its protein is CASSYSSRAPGNTIYF.

The CDR3 sequence is CAISFTSGGLQETQYF. The CDR3 region has the DNA TGTGCCATCAGTTTTACTAGCGGGGGGCTTCAAGAGACCCAGTACTTC. The gene calls are TRBV10-3 and TRBJ2-5, with 12 bases that match TRBD2. The V gene's germline CDR1 is ENHRY and CDR2 SYGVKD. The CDR3 has 16 residues. V lost 5 bases and J lost 2; bases outside the gene matches: 6.

The J gene is TRBJ2-2, the V gene TRBV14; D possibly corresponds to TRBD2 (5 bases). With 1 base removed from V and 5 bases from J, the gap between germline ends came to 14 bases. Germline lookup yields CDR1 SGHDN and CDR2 FVKESK. The CDR3 spans 16 residues. In DNA, the CDR3 is TGTGCCAGCAGCCAAGGCCCGGGGATGGGGACCGGGGAGCTGTTTTTT. This sequence encodes CASSQGPGMGTGELFF.

The chain joins TRBV5-6 to TRBJ1-4; D possibly corresponds to TRBD1 (5 bases). Germline CDR1 reads SGHDT; CDR2 reads YYEEEE. V dropped 4 bases and J dropped 4 bases, with 11 bases sitting between them. This CDR3 spans 14 amino acids. The CDR3 bases are TGTGCCAGCAGCCTTGACAGTGATAATGAAAAACTGTTTTTT. Its translation: CASSLDSDNEKLFF. The whole variable domain, remainder taken from reference TRBV5-6 and TRBJ1-4, is DAGVTQSPTHLIKTRGQQVTLRCSPKSGHDTVSWYQQALGQGPQFIFQYYEEEERQRGNFPDRFSGHQFPNYSSELNVNALLLGDSALYLCASSLDSDNEKLFFGSGTQLSVL.

This clone was found a few times. V usage is TRBV21-1 and J usage is TRBJ2-7; no check of the table's D call, TRBD2, against the DNA was made. TRBV21-1 is annotated as a pseudogene. The CDR3 has 19 amino acids. The CDR3 reads CASSKRGTSGGESSYEQYF. CDR3 bases: TGTGCCAGCAGCAAACGGGGGACTAGCGGGGGGGAAAGCTCCTACGAGCAGTACTTC.

This chain links TRBV7-7 with TRBJ2-1; 11 bases are shared with TRBD1. Trimming cost V 6 bases and J 2 bases; bases outside gene matches: 6. The germline gives CDR1 SSHAT, CDR2 FNYEAQ (reference sequence). CDR3 length equals 16 residues. The CDR3 DNA sequence: TGTGCCAGCAGTCACGGACAGGGGGCCCCCTACAATGAGCAGTTCTTC. This encodes CASSHGQGAPYNEQFF.

This clone was observed once. This chain uses TRBV7-2 with TRBJ1-1, with 9 bases identical to TRBD1. V was pared by 5 bases and J by 1 base, with 8 bases of the junction left unmatched. The germline V gene has CDR1 SGHTA and CDR2 FQGNSA. The CDR3 loop spans 16 amino acids. The CDR3 loop reads CASSKRTGARNTEAFF. CDR3 coding DNA: TGTGCCAGCAGCAAAAGGACAGGGGCGAGGAACACTGAAGCTTTCTTT. The complete variable domain, with remaining parts taken from reference TRBV7-2 and TRBJ1-1, reads GAGVSQSPSNKVTEKGKDVELRCDPISGHTALYWYRQSLGQGLEFLIYFQGNSAPDKSGLPSDRFSAERTGGSVSTLTIQRTQQEDSAVYLCASSKRTGARNTEAFFGQGTRLTVV.

This rearrangement joins TRBV2 to TRBJ2-3, with TRBD1 matching 10 bases. The CDR3 length is 16 residues. Germline values: CDR1 SNHLY, CDR2 FYNNEI. The V gene end was trimmed by 5 bases and the J gene end by 2 bases; junction bases not matched to a gene: 7. As DNA, the CDR3 is TGTGCCAGCAGTATAACCGGGACAGGGGACACAGATACGCAGTATTTT. Translated, it gives CASSITGTGDTDTQYF.

This chain uses TRBV2 with TRBJ2-2; the match to TRBD1 covers 7 bases. Germline V gene lookup returns CDR1 SNHLY and CDR2 FYNNEI. With 6 bases clipped from V and 3 bases from J, the junction kept 7 bases outside the gene matches. This CDR3 contains 15 residues. The CDR3 here is CASSPTGFDTGELFF. The CDR3 coding sequence is TGTGCCAGCAGCCCGACAGGGTTTGACACCGGGGAGCTGTTTTTT.

The chain links TRBV18 to TRBJ2-2; tentatively, D is TRBD1 (5 bases). The CDR3 is 15 residues long. The germline V and J ends were trimmed by 3 bases and 2 bases, with 10 bases remaining between them. From germline, CDR1 is KGHSH and CDR2 LQKENI. The CDR3 region has the DNA TGTGCCAGCTCACCGACAGCCGGCAACACCGGGGAGCTGTTTTTT. It is translated as CASSPTAGNTGELFF.

V and J are TRBV28 and TRBJ1-2; the match to TRBD1 covers 7 bases. CDR1 and CDR2 from the germline V gene are MDHEN and SYDVKM. V lost 7 bases, J lost 0 bases, and 8 bases stayed unmatched. CDR3 length equals 15 residues. CDR3 protein: CASNTRTGANYGYTF. In nucleotides, the CDR3 is TGTGCCAGCAACACCCGGACAGGCGCTAACTATGGCTACACCTTC.

The chain combines TRBV5-4 with TRBJ1-1; 7 bases match TRBD1. Trimming took 5 bases from V and 7 from J; bases not matched to a gene: 8. The CDR3 is 13 residues long. From germline, CDR1 is SGHNT and CDR2 YYREEE (reference sequence). The CDR3 DNA sequence: TGTGCCAGCAGATCTGGGACAGATCTTGAAGCTTTCTTT. Translating gives CASRSGTDLEAFF.

This clone was counted a few times. This chain connects TRBV7-9 to TRBJ2-7; 13 bases line up with TRBD2. Germline V lookup: CDR1 SEHNR, CDR2 FQNEAQ (reference sequence). The CDR3 extends over 19 amino acids. Unmatched junction bases numbered 15, after V lost 3 bases and J lost 4 bases. The CDR3 coding sequence is TGTGCCAGCAGCTTCGCGGGACTAGCGGGGTCCCAGGTCGGATACGAGCAGTACTTC. It encodes CASSFAGLAGSQVGYEQYF.

The CDR3 loop reads CASSLLQGYEQYF. In DNA, the CDR3 is TGTGCCAGCAGCTTACTACAGGGGTACGAGCAGTACTTC. This rearrangement joins TRBV7-3 to TRBJ2-7; TRBD1 aligns across 7 bases. V trimming: 2 bases; J trimming: 4 bases; junction bases outside the gene matches: 2. Germline V CDR1 and CDR2: SGHTA, FQGTGA. This CDR3 comprises 13 residues.

This chain links TRBV7-9 with TRBJ1-2; D not certain. V dropped 1 base and J dropped 4 bases, with 13 bases sitting between them. Per the germline V gene, CDR1 is SEHNR and CDR2 is FQNEAQ (reference sequence). The CDR3 consists of 15 residues. The CDR3 DNA reads TGTGCCAGCAGCTTAGTAAATTCGATCGGCTATGGCTACACCTTC. The encoded protein is CASSLVNSIGYGYTF.

In regard to this clone: One junction end does not reproduce the germline sequence, and a read error may be involved. The chain combines TRBV29-1 with TRBJ1-2; 10 nucleotides agree with TRBD1. The CDR3 is 12 residues long. Germline assignment: CDR1 SQVTM and CDR2 ANQGSEA. CDR3 DNA: TGCAGCGTGGAAGGGACAGGGGCTGGCTACACCTTC. It codes for CSVEGTGAGYTF.

This clone came up once. The chain joins TRBV9 to TRBJ2-7, with TRBD1 matching over 9 bases. CDR1 is SGDLS and CDR2 is YYNGEE in the germline V gene. This CDR3 is 15 amino acids long. The ends lost 1 base at V and 4 bases at J; junction bases unmatched: 6. The CDR3 DNA reads TGTGCCAGCAGCGTATACGGGACAGGGATTTACGAGCAGTACTTC. Translation gives CASSVYGTGIYEQYF.

Here the CDR3 reads CASSLGGRDTQYF. DNA for the CDR3: TGTGCCAGCAGCTTAGGCGGGCGTGATACGCAGTATTTT. V usage is TRBV11-3 and J usage is TRBJ2-3, with D possibly matching TRBD2 (5 bases). CDR1 is SGHNT and CDR2 is YENEEA in the germline V gene. This CDR3 has 13 residues. Deletions cut 1 base from V and 6 bases from J, with 8 bases between.

The count of this clone is one. CDR3 region: CASSETGGRYEQYF. DNA for the CDR3: TGTGCCAGCAGTGAGACAGGGGGTCGCTACGAGCAGTACTTC. The chain uses TRBV2 and TRBJ2-7, with TRBD1 matching 9 bases. The CDR3 is made up of 14 amino acids. The J segment lost 3 bases and the V segment lost 3 bases, leaving 3 bases of the junction unmatched. Germline CDR1 SNHLY, CDR2 FYNNEI.

The chain links TRBV6-5 to TRBJ1-1, with D hard to call. V lost 6 bases, J lost 1 base, and 9 bases lay in between. Germline-derived CDR1 and CDR2 are MNHEY and SVGAGI. CDR3 length: 13 amino acids. The CDR3 region has the DNA TGTGCCAGCAGCCTTACAGAGAACACTGAAGCTTTCTTT. Residues: CASSLTENTEAFF.

V is TRBV6-4 and J is TRBJ2-5; D gene ambiguous. Deletions cut 4 bases from V and 4 bases from J, with 10 bases between. Germline V gives CDR1 MRHNA, CDR2 SNTAGT. The CDR3 consists of 13 residues. The CDR3 spells CASSVGRGETQYF. The CDR3, as DNA: TGTGCCAGCAGTGTAGGCAGAGGAGAGACCCAGTACTTC.

The V and J genes are TRBV6-1 and TRBJ2-7, with 8 bases aligning to TRBD2. V was pared by 4 bases and J by 5 bases, with 10 bases of the junction left unmatched. The CDR3 consists of 15 residues. CDR1 and CDR2 (germline): MNHNS, SASEGT. As DNA, the CDR3 is TGTGCCAGCAGTGCAGAGAGCGGGAGTCGAAACGAGCAGTACTTC. Translation gives CASSAESGSRNEQYF.

The chain links TRBV5-4 to TRBJ2-5; 7 positions agree with TRBD2. The CDR3 length is 16 residues. Per germline, CDR1 SGHNT and CDR2 YYREEE (reference sequence). V lost 4 bases and J lost 1; bases outside the gene matches: 10. For the CDR3, the DNA is TGTGCCAGCAGCCAAGCTTCCGGGAGGCTCCAAGAGACCCAGTACTTC. Protein sequence: CASSQASGRLQETQYF.

The genes are TRBV29-1 and TRBJ2-7; D is possibly TRBD1 (6 bases). This CDR3 has 11 amino acids. Germline values: CDR1 SQVTM, CDR2 ANQGSEA. Trimming cost V 4 bases and J 5 bases, with 9 bases left between them. The CDR3 DNA reads as TGCAGCGTTGGCAGGGGCGACGAGCAGTACTTC. Amino acid sequence: CSVGRGDEQYF.

The chain couples TRBV29-1 to TRBJ2-1, with TRBD1 matching 12 bases. The V gene end was trimmed by 7 bases and the J gene end by 10 bases; junction bases not matched to a gene: 5. The CDR3 sequence is 12 residues long. Germline V gene lookup returns CDR1 SQVTM and CDR2 ANQGSEA. The CDR3 nucleotides are TGCAGCGCGGGACAGGGGGCATGGGAGCAGTTCTTC. This gives the protein CSAGQGAWEQFF.